The text below deals with one T cell receptor beta chain. Its antigen is currently unknown. The record originates from a study of T cells after yellow fever vaccination. Study-wide results and caveats: A weaker but faster secondary response was observed, peaking on day 5 versus 15. Clonotypes shared by both compartments, CD4 and CD8, made up a small share. In FACS-sorted repertoires, abundant clonotypes from the bulk population could appear as contaminants.

In TCRdb, the 5' RACE reads were re-called with MiXCR into one record per CDR3 protein. There are approximately 550,000 distinct CDR3 sequences in the sample; less than 20% occur only once, and roughly an eighth lies in the top ten. Germline assignment: CDR1 DFQATT and CDR2 SNEGSKA (reference sequence). The CDR3 runs 16 residues. After removal of 4 bases from V and 2 bases from J, the junction contained 9 bases not matched to a gene. The clonotype originates from a man between 25 and 39 years old who received the YFV17D yellow fever vaccine. The chain employs TRBV20-1 and TRBJ2-3, with 10 positions matching TRBD2. The specimen comprised PBMCs, sampled 15 days after the yellow fever booster vaccination. CDR3 sequence (DNA): TGCAGTGCTACTCCGAGGAGCGGGAGGGTCACAGATACGCAGTATTTT. Its protein is CSATPRSGRVTDTQYF.